The next 6 T cell receptor beta chains were all read from a single sample in a study of T cell responses to AZD1222 COVID-19 vaccine. The assay was immunoSEQ multiplex PCR, and TCRdb's table has in-frame clones only and misses some. The sample shows roughly 120,000 clones, nearly 90% of them seen only once. The sequenced sample was peripheral blood, obtained on day 0 of MenACWY control vaccination. These receptor sequences come from an adult in good health.

The V and J genes are TRBV27 and TRBJ2-1; 9 bases match TRBD2. Germline lookup yields CDR1 MNHEY and CDR2 SMNVEV (reference sequence). CDR3 length equals 16 residues. The J segment lost 5 bases and the V segment lost 0 bases, leaving 5 bases of the junction unmatched. DNA of the CDR3: TGTGCCAGCAGTTTATCGAAGACTAGCGGTCACAATGAGCAGTTCTTC. This encodes CASSLSKTSGHNEQFF.

The chain combines TRBV27 with TRBJ1-5; TRBD1 might be the D (6 bases). This CDR3 contains 14 residues. Trimming stripped 2 bases from V and 7 bases from J, with 12 bases between. The V gene's germline CDR1 is MNHEY and CDR2 SMNVEV (reference sequence). In DNA, the CDR3 is TGTGCCAGCAGTTTAGTGGGGGCGCGGCAGCCCCAGCATTTT. Translated, it gives CASSLVGARQPQHF.

CDR3: CASSPRAPTSTDTQYF. CDR3 sequence (DNA): TGTGCCAGCTCACCACGGGCGCCAACTAGCACAGATACGCAGTATTTT. The V and J genes are TRBV18 and TRBJ2-3; D is unresolved. Germline CDR1 and CDR2: KGHSH and LQKENI. There are 16 residues in the CDR3. Trimming stripped 1 base from V and 0 bases from J, with 11 bases between.

The gene calls are TRBV2 and TRBJ2-5; 7 bases line up with TRBD2. Unmatched junction bases numbered 4, after V lost 6 bases and J lost 0 bases. The CDR3 covers 14 residues. Looked up from germline, CDR1 is SNHLY and CDR2 is FYNNEI. The CDR3, as DNA: TGTGCCAGCAGAATGCGGGGGAACCAAGAGACCCAGTACTTC. Translated, it gives CASRMRGNQETQYF.

The V gene is TRBV11-1, the J gene TRBJ1-4, with 8 bases identical to TRBD1. The V segment lost 5 bases and the J segment 6 bases; nucleotides outside the gene matches: 2. The CDR3 has 13 residues. CDR1 and CDR2 (germline): SGHAT, FQDESV (reference sequence). The CDR3 region has the DNA TGTGCCAGCAGCCCGGACAGGGATGAAAAACTGTTTTTT. This encodes CASSPDRDEKLFF.

This chain's CDR3 is CASSLKGVTGTEAFF. In DNA form, the CDR3 reads TGTGCCAGCAGCTTAAAGGGTGTTACGGGAACTGAAGCTTTCTTT. J is TRBJ1-1 and V is TRBV5-4; D remains unclear. Germline V CDR1 and CDR2: SGHNT, YYREEE (reference sequence). V was trimmed by 2 bases and J by 5 bases, leaving 16 bases between them. The CDR3 runs 15 residues.